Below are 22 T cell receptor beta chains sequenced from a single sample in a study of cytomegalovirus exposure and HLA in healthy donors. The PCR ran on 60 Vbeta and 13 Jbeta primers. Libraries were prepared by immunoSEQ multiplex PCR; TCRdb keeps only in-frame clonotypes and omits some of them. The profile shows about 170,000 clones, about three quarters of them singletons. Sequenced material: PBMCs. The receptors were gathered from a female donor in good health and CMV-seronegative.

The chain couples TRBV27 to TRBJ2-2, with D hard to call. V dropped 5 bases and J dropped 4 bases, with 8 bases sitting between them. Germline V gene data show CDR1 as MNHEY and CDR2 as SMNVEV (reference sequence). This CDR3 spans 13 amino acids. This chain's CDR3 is CASSLRSTGELFF. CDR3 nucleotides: TGTGCCAGCAGTCTGAGAAGCACCGGGGAGCTGTTTTTT.

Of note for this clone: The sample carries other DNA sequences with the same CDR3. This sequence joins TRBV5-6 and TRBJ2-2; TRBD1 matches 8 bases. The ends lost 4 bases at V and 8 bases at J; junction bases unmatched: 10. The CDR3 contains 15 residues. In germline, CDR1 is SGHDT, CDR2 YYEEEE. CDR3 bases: TGTGCCAGCAGCCCTCGACAGGGGTCAACTGGGGAGCTGTTTTTT. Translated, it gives CASSPRQGSTGELFF.

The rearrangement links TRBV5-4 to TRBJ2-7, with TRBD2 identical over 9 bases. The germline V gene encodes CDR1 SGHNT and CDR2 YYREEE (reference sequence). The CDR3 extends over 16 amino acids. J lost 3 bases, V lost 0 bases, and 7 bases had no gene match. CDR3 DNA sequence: TGTGCCAGCAGCTTGGAAGAAATTAGCGGGAGCTACGAGCAGTACTTC. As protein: CASSLEEISGSYEQYF. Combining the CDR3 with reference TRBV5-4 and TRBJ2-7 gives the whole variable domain ETGVTQSPTHLIKTRGQQVTLRCSSQSGHNTVSWYQQALGQGPQFIFQYYREEENGRGNFPPRFSGLQFPNYSSELNVNALELDDSALYLCASSLEEISGSYEQYFGPGTRLTVT.

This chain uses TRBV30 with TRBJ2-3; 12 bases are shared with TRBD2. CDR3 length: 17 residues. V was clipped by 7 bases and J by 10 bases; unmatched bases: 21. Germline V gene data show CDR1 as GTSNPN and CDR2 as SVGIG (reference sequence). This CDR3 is CALDPSGRAFFPEAQYF. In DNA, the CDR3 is TGTGCCTTGGATCCTAGCGGGAGGGCCTTTTTTCCTGAGGCGCAGTATTTT. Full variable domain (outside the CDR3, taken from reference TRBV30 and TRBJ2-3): SQTIHQWPATLVQPVGSPLSLECTVEGTSNPNLYWYRQAAGRGLQLLFYSVGIGQISSEVPQNLSASRPQDRQFILSSKKLLLSDSGFYLCALDPSGRAFFPEAQYFGPGTRLTVL.

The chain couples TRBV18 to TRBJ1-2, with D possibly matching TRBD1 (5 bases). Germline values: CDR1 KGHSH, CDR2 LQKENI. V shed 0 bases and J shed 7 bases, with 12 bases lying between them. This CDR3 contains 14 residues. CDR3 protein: CASSPPEGRLGYTF. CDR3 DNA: TGTGCCAGCTCACCACCGGAGGGGCGCCTTGGCTACACCTTC.

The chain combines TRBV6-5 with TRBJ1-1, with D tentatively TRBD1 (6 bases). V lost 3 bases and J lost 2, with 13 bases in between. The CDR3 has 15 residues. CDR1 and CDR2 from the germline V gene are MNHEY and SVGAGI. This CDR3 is CASSYSTGLNTEAFF. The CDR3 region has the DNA TGTGCCAGCAGTTATAGTACAGGGCTAAACACTGAAGCTTTCTTT.

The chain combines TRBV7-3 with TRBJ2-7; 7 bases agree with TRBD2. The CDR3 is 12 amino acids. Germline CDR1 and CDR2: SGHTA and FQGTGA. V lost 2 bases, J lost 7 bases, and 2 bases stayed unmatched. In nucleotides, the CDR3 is TGTGCCAGCAGCTTAGATAGCGGGGAGCAGTACTTC. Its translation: CASSLDSGEQYF.

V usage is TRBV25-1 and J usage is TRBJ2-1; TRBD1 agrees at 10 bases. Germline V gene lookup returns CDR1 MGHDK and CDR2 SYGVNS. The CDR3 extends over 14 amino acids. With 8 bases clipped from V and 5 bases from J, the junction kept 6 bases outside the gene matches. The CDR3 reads CASGSDRGHNEQFF. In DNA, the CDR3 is TGTGCCAGCGGGAGCGACAGGGGGCACAATGAGCAGTTCTTC.

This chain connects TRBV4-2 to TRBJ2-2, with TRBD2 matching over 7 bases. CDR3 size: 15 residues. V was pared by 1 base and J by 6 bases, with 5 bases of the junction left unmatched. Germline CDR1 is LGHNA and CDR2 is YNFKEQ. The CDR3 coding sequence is TGTGCCAGCAGCCAAGCGGGGGGACCCCCCGGGGAGCTGTTTTTT. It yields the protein CASSQAGGPPGELFF.

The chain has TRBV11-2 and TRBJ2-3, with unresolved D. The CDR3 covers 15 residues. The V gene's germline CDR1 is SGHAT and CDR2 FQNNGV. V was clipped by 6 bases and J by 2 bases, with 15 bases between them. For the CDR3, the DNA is TGTGCCAGCAGTTCCGCGACAAAATTCACAGATACGCAGTATTTT. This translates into CASSSATKFTDTQYF.

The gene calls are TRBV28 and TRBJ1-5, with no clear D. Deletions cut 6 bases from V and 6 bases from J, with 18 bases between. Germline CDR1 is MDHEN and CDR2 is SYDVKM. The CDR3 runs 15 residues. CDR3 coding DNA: TGTGCCAGCAGCCCCTCACCGGTCCGGGTTCAGCCCCAGCATTTT. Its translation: CASSPSPVRVQPQHF.

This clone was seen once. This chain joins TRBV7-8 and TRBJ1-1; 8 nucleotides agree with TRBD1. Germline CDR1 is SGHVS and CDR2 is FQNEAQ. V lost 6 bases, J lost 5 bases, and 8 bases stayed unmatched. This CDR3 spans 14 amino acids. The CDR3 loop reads CASSAGGAGTEAFF. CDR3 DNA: TGTGCCAGCAGTGCAGGGGGCGCCGGTACTGAAGCTTTCTTT.

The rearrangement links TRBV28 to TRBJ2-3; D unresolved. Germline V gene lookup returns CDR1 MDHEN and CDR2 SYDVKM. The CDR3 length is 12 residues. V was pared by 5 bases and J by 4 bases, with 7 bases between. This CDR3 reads CASSQYPDTQYF. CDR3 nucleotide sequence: TGTGCCAGCAGTCAGTACCCAGATACGCAGTATTTT.

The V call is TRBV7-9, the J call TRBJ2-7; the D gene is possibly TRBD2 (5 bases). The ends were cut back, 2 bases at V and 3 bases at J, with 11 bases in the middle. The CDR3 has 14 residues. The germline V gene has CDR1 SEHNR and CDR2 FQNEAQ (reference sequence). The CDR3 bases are TGTGCCAGCAGCTTACAGTCCGGAGGCTACGAGCAGTACTTC. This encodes CASSLQSGGYEQYF.

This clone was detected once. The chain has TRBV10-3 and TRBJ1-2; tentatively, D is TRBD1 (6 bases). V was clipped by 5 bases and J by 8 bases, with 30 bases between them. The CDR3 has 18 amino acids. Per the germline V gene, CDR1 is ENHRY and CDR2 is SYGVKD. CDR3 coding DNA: TGTGCCATCAGTAGCGAACAAGGAACTCCGGGCCCCCAGGGGGGCTACACCTTC. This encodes CAISSEQGTPGPQGGYTF.

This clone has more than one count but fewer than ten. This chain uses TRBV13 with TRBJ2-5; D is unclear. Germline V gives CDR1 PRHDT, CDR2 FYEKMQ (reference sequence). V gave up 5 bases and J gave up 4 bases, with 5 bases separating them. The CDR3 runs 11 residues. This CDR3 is CASSARETQYF. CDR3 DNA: TGTGCCAGCAGCGCTAGAGAGACCCAGTACTTC.

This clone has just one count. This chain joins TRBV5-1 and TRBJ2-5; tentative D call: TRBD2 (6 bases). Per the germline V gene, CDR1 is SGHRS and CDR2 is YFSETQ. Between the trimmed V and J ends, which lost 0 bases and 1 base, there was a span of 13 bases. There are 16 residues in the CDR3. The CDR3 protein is CASSLGQTSTQETQYF. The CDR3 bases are TGCGCCAGCAGCTTGGGCCAAACTAGCACCCAAGAGACCCAGTACTTC. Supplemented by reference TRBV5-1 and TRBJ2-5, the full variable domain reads KAGVTQTPRYLIKTRGQQVTLSCSPISGHRSVSWYQQTPGQGLQFLFEYFSETQRNKGNFPGRFSGRQFSNSRSEMNVSTLELGDSALYLCASSLGQTSTQETQYFGPGTRLLVL.

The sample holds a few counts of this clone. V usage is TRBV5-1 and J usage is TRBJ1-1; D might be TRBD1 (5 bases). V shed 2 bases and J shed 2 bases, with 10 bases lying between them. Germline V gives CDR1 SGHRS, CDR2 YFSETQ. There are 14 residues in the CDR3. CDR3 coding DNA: TGCGCCAGCAGCTTTGACAGCTCTAACACTGAAGCTTTCTTT. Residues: CASSFDSSNTEAFF.

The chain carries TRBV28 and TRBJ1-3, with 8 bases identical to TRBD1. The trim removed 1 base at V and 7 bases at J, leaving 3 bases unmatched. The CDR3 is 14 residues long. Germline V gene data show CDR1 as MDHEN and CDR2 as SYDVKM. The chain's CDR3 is CASSLYRGGNTIYF. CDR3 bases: TGTGCCAGCAGTTTATACAGGGGGGGGAACACCATATATTTT.

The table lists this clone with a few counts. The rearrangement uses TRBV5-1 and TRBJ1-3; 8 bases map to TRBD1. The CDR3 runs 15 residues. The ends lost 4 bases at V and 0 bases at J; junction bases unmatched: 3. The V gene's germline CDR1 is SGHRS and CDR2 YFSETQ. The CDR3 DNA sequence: TGCGCCAGCAGCGTTGGACAGGGCTCTGGAAACACCATATATTTT. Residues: CASSVGQGSGNTIYF.

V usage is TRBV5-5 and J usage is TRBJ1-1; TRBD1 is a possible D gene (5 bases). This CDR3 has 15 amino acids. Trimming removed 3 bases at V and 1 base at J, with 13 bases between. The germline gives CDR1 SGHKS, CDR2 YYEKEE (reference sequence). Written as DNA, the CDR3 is TGTGCCAGCAGCTGGCAGGGATTTGGGAACACTGAAGCTTTCTTT. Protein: CASSWQGFGNTEAFF.

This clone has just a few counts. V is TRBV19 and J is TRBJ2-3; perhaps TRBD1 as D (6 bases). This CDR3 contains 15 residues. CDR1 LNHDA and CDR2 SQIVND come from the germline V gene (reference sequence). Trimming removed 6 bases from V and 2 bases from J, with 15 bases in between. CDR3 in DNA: TGTGCCAGTAGGCTACGGGACACCCTCACAGATACGCAGTATTTT. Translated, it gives CASRLRDTLTDTQYF.